The clone carrying this T cell receptor beta chain was recorded only once. No antigen is known for it. The method was immunoSEQ multiplex PCR; TCRdb's version includes in-frame clones alone and lacks a portion of them. Among more than 55,000 clones listed, 88% were seen once. This entry is derived from a study of OX40 agonist ivuxolimab in advanced cancers. Looking at the study overall: Males comprised around four fifths of the group, whose mean age was approximately 62 years (range roughly 23 to 80). Partial responses were achieved by three patients, one with hepatocellular carcinoma and two with cutaneous melanoma. Study results and caveats: Low normalized T-cell clonal expansion was additionally recorded for some nonresponders.

This CDR3 region has 16 residues. Germline V gene data show CDR1 as ENHRY and CDR2 as SYGVKD. With 3 bases clipped from V and 5 bases from J, the junction kept 12 bases outside the gene matches. It was autoimmune disease history or systemic immunosuppression that excluded patients. The source of this sequence is an adult with an advanced solid tumor such as melanoma, head and neck, liver or kidney cancer. The V and J genes are TRBV10-3 and TRBJ2-5; 7 nucleotides agree with TRBD1. Sample: CD4+ or CD8+ T cells sorted from blood, taken in a trial of the OX40 agonist ivuxolimab. The CDR3 DNA is TGTGCCATCAGTGAACCGACGCAGGGGGTGTGGGAGACCCAGTACTTC. Amino acids: CAISEPTQGVWETQYF.